The following is a T cell receptor beta chain sequence with its context. Its antigen is unknown. Per the germline V gene, CDR1 is DFQATT and CDR2 is SNEGSKA (reference sequence). V lost 0 bases, J lost 4 bases, and 10 bases stayed unmatched. This CDR3 is 17 amino acids long. This sample is part of a study of T cell repertoires in cytomegalovirus infection. General study results and limits: In two of eight donors, the top clonotype was HLA-C-restricted CMV-specific.

TCRdb ran MiXCR on the reads and lists one entry per CDR3 protein. The data contain fewer than 700,000 distinct CDR3 sequences, around 24% of them singletons. Sequenced input: CD8+ T cells from PBMCs. This clonotype was sampled from a human donor in good health (CMV status not recorded). Some clones in this sample may be carry-over from other donors' samples. This chain links TRBV20-1 with TRBJ1-5; TRBD1 agrees at 9 bases. Here the CDR3 reads CSARDRPGQGKNQPQHF. The DNA for the CDR3 is TGCAGTGCTAGAGATCGGCCGGGACAGGGTAAGAATCAGCCCCAGCATTTT.